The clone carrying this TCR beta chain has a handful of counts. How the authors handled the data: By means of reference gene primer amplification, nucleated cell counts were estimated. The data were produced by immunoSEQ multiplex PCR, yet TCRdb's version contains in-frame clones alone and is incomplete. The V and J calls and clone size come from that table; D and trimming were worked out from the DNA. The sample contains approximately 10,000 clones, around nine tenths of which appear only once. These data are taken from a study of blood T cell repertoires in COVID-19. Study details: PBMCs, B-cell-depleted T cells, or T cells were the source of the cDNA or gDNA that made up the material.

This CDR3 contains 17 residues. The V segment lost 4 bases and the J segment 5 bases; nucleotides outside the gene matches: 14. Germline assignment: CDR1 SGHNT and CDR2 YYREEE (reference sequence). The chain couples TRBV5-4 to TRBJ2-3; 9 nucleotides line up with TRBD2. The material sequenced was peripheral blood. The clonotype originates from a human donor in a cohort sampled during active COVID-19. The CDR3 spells CASSTPIAGDTGDTQYF. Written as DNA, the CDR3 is TGTGCCAGCAGCACCCCAATAGCGGGAGACACCGGAGATACGCAGTATTTT.